This entry lists 3 T cell receptor beta chains sequenced from one sample in a study of circulating CD8 cells and anti-PD-1 response in melanoma (dated by TCRdb to about 2020). Sequencing was performed on a NextSeq 500. Starting from approximately 15 ng of total RNA, TCR libraries were made with the QIAseq Immune Repertoire RNA Library Kit, Human TCR Panel. TCRdb reanalyzed the raw reads on its own, using fastp at Q25 for trimming and MiXCR for clone calling, and kept in-frame beta chains. Each CDR3 protein gets just one entry, which takes the most common genes and DNA from the rows behind it. The sample table shows just over 200 distinct CDR3 sequences, and about an eighth are seen once. Roughly 61% of the sample goes to the ten largest clones. Four subsets defined by PD-1 and/or TIGIT were sorted from live CD3+CD8+TCRalphabeta+ cells on a BD FACSAria II cell sorter. The sequences come from CD8+ T cells from PBMCs, collected at baseline or after one month of anti-PD-1 therapy (not recorded which). The source is a human donor with melanoma.

This rearrangement joins TRBV27 to TRBJ1-6, with D unresolved. Germline V lookup: CDR1 MNHEY, CDR2 SMNVEV (reference sequence). V gave up 4 bases and J gave up 7 bases, with 8 bases separating them. The CDR3 sequence is 13 residues long. CDR3 in DNA: TGTGCCAGCAGTTACCGTACGAATTCACCCCTCCACTTT. Its protein is CASSYRTNSPLHF.

By frequency in the sample, this clonotype is medium-sized. This chain uses TRBV12-3 or TRBV12-4 with TRBJ2-2, with D uncertain. The ends were cut back, 1 base at V and 2 bases at J, with 11 bases in the middle. This CDR3 is built from 16 residues. In nucleotides, the CDR3 is TGTGCCAGCAGTTTAGGACAAGGCGTCAACACCGGGGAGCTGTTTTTT. It is translated as CASSLGQGVNTGELFF.

By its share, this clonotype is large. The chain employs TRBV29-1 and TRBJ2-7; D remains ambiguous. CDR1 is SQVTM and CDR2 is ANQGSEA in the germline V gene. The CDR3 loop spans 13 amino acids. The ends were cut back, 4 bases at V and 2 bases at J, with 12 bases in the middle. The CDR3 DNA reads TGCAGCGTTGTTCGGGCAAGTACCTACGAGCAGTACTTC. Encoded protein: CSVVRASTYEQYF.